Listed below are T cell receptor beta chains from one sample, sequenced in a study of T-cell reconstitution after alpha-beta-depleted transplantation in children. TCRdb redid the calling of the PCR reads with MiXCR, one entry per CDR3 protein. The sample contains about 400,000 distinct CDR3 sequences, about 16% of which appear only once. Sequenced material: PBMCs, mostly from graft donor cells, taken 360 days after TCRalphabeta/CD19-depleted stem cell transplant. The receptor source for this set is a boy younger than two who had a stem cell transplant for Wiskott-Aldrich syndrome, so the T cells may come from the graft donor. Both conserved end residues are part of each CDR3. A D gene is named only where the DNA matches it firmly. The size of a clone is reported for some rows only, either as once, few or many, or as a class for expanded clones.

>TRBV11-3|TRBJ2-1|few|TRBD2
CASSRGTSGRADNEQFF
TGTGCCAGCAGCCGAGGGACTAGCGGGAGGGCCGACAATGAGCAGTTCTTC
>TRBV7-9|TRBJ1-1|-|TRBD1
CASSLATRQGSTEAFF
TGTGCCAGCAGCTTAGCGACGAGACAGGGGTCGACTGAAGCTTTCTTT
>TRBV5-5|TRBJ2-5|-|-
CASSQALRGDAETQYF
TGTGCCAGCAGCCAAGCCCTCAGGGGGGACGCGGAGACCCAGTACTTC
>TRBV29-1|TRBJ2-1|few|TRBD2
CSVEGIAGGENNEQFF
TGCAGCGTTGAAGGTATAGCGGGAGGGGAGAACAATGAGCAGTTCTTC
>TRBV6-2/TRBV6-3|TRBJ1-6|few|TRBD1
CASRTARGNSPLHF
TGTGCCAGCAGGACGGCCAGGGGGAATTCACCCCTCCACTTT
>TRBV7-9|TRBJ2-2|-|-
CASSLGGGRNTGELFF
TGTGCCAGCAGCTTAGGTGGCGGAAGGAACACCGGGGAGCTGTTTTTT
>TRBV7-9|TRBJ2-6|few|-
CASSPPVSGANVLTF
TGTGCCAGCAGCCCCCCGGTCTCTGGGGCCAACGTCCTGACTTTC
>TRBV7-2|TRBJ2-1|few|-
CASRRAGDEQFF
TGTGCCAGCAGGAGAGCGGGTGATGAGCAGTTCTTC
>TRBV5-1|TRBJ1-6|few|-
CASSLVWDSPLHF
TGCGCCAGCAGCTTGGTGTGGGATTCACCCCTCCACTTT
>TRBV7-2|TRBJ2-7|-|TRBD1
CASSLETGGSYEQYF
TGTGCCAGCAGCTTAGAGACAGGGGGCTCCTACGAGCAGTACTTC
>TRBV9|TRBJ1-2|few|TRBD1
CASSSGGGATDYGYTF
TGTGCCAGCAGCTCAGGGGGGGGCGCCACGGACTATGGCTACACCTTC
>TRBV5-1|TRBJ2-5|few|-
CASSLGKDGTGTQYF
TGCGCCAGCAGCTTAGGAAAAGACGGAACGGGGACCCAGTACTTC
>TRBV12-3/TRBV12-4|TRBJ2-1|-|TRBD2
CASSPEGLAARRFF
TGTGCCAGCAGTCCGGAAGGACTAGCGGCACGTCGGTTCTTC
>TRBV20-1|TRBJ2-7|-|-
CSAPPKTGVSYEQYF
TGCAGTGCCCCACCTAAGACAGGCGTCTCCTACGAGCAGTACTTC
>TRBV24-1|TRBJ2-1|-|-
CATSVRERDEQFF
TGTGCCACCAGTGTTCGGGAGAGGGATGAGCAGTTCTTC
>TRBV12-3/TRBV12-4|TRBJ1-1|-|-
CASSLQALTEAFF
TGTGCCAGCAGTTTACAGGCCCTCACTGAAGCTTTCTTT
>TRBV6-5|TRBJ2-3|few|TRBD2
CASSYLTSGSTDTQYF
TGTGCCAGCAGTTATTTGACTAGCGGGAGCACAGATACGCAGTATTTT
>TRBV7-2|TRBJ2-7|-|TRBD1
CASSLGGRGGPFYEQYF
TGTGCCAGCAGCTTAGGGGGGAGAGGGGGCCCATTTTACGAGCAGTACTTC
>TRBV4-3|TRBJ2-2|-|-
CASSRHLTGELFF
TGCGCCAGCAGCCGGCACCTCACCGGGGAGCTGTTTTTT
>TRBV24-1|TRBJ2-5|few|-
CATSDGETQYF
TGTGCCACCAGTGACGGGGAGACCCAGTACTTC
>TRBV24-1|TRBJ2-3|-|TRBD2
CATSDPGGPDTQYF
TGTGCCACCAGTGACCCGGGAGGGCCAGATACGCAGTATTTT
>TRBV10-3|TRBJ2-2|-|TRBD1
CATLGQGKTGELFF
TGTGCCACCCTGGGACAGGGCAAGACCGGGGAGCTGTTTTTT
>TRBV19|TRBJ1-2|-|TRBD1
CASSIVGQGLGYTF
TGTGCCAGTAGTATAGTGGGACAGGGTCTTGGCTACACCTTC
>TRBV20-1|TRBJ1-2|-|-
CSARAQGHSYGYTF
TGCAGTGCTAGGGCGCAGGGGCATAGCTATGGCTACACCTTC
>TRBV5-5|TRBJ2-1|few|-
CASSFRALWNYNEQFF
TGTGCCAGCAGCTTTAGGGCCCTTTGGAACTACAATGAGCAGTTCTTC
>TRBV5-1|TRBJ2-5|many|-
CASSLVGVETQYF
TGCGCCAGCAGCTTGGTTGGTGTGGAGACCCAGTACTTC
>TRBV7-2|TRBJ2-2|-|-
CASSLFGGNTGELFF
TGTGCCAGCAGCTTATTCGGGGGGAACACCGGGGAGCTGTTTTTT
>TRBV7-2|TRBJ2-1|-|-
CASSLRMKISYNEQFF
TGTGCCAGCAGCTTACGTATGAAAATCTCCTACAATGAGCAGTTCTTC
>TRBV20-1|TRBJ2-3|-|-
CSARRGTASTDTQYF
TGCAGTGCTAGGAGGGGGACCGCTAGCACAGATACGCAGTATTTT
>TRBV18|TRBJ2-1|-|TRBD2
CASSPISLGLAGPRQFF
TGTGCCAGCTCACCTATATCATTGGGACTAGCGGGACCTCGGCAGTTCTTC
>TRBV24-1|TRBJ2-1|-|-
CATSDSGVNEQFF
TGTGCCACCAGTGATTCCGGGGTTAATGAGCAGTTCTTC
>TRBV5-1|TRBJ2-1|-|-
CASSLGGRSYGGNEQFF
TGCGCCAGCAGCTTGGGGGGCAGGTCCTATGGTGGCAATGAGCAGTTCTTC
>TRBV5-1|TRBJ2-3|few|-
CASSLSGQSTDTQYF
TGCGCCAGCAGCTTGAGTGGTCAGAGCACAGATACGCAGTATTTT
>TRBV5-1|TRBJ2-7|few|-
CASSLEHYSYEQYF
TGCGCCAGCAGCTTGGAACATTACTCCTACGAGCAGTACTTC
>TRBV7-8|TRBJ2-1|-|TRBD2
CASRIVTGLAGINEQFF
TGTGCCAGCAGGATAGTTACGGGACTAGCGGGAATCAATGAGCAGTTCTTC
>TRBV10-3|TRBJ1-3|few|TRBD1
CAISGQGTAGNTIYF
TGTGCCATCAGTGGACAGGGGACGGCTGGAAACACCATATATTTT
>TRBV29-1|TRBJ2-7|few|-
CSVDRGAPYEQYF
TGCAGCGTTGATCGCGGGGCCCCCTACGAGCAGTACTTC
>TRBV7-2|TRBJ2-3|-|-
CASTPPQGTQYF
TGTGCCAGCACCCCGCCCCAGGGGACGCAGTATTTT
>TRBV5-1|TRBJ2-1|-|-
CASSLVSATVEQFF
TGCGCCAGCAGCTTGGTTTCGGCCACGGTTGAGCAGTTCTTC
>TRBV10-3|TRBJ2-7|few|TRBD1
CAISDGQGYEQYF
TGTGCCATCAGTGATGGACAGGGCTACGAGCAGTACTTC
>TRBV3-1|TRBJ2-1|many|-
CASSPGTPSYNEQFF
TGTGCCAGCAGCCCTGGAACCCCGTCCTACAATGAGCAGTTCTTC
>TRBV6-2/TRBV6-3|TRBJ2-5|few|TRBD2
CASSPWTRRILPPQYF
TGTGCCAGCAGCCCCTGGACTAGGAGGATACTTCCCCCCCAGTACTTC
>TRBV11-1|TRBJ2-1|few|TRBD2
CASSAYSGLGSPPSGSEQFF
TGTGCCAGCAGCGCCTATTCGGGACTAGGGTCCCCCCCGTCAGGGAGTGAGCAGTTCTTC
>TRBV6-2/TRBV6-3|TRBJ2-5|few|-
CASSLSKRVNQETQYF
TGTGCCAGCAGTTTATCCAAGCGGGTAAACCAAGAGACCCAGTACTTC
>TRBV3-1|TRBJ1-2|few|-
CASSQFGAFGYTF
TGTGCCAGCAGCCAATTTGGGGCGTTTGGCTACACCTTC
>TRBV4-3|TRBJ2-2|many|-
CASSQDWDTGELFF
TGCGCCAGCAGCCAAGATTGGGACACCGGGGAGCTGTTTTTT
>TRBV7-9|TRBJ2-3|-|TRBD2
CASSLPPSGADTQYF
TGTGCCAGCAGCTTACCCCCTAGCGGGGCAGATACGCAGTATTTT
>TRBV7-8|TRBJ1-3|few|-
CASSQPMGSGNTIYF
TGTGCCAGCAGCCAGCCGATGGGCTCTGGAAACACCATATATTTT
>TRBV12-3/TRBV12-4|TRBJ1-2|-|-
CASSFKFLRGNYGYTF
TGTGCCAGCAGTTTTAAGTTTTTAAGGGGCAACTATGGCTACACCTTC
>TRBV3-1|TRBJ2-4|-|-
CASSQATLIAKNIQYF
TGTGCCAGCAGCCAAGCAACACTTATAGCCAAAAACATTCAGTACTTC
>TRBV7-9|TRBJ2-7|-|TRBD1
CASSFRGQGGEQYF
TGTGCCAGCAGCTTTCGAGGACAGGGCGGAGAGCAGTACTTC